This T cell receptor beta chain comes out of a study of shared clonotypes between healthy human individuals. A note on this clone: Antigen specificity is unknown.

This table comes from immunoSEQ multiplex PCR, and its TCRdb copy is limited to in-frame clones, with some not included. The table shows a few million clones, with around 92% occurring only once. Study-level results: Rarefaction revealed incomplete sorted-subset sequencing despite large depth.

The source of this sequence is a man aged 18 to 29 in good health. Some clones in this sample may be carry-over from other donors' samples. What was sequenced was naive CD4+ T cells from PBMCs. The subset was: CD45RA+ positively selected.

The CDR3, as DNA: TGCGCCAGCAGCTTGACAGTGGGAGGACAGTCCCCCCTCGGGCAGTACTTC. Protein sequence: CASSLTVGGQSPLGQYF. The V call is TRBV5-1, the J call TRBJ2-7; D could derive from TRBD1 or TRBD2 (6 bases each). Germline CDR1 and CDR2: SGHRS and YFSETQ. The CDR3 has 17 residues. V lost 1 base and J 9 bases, leaving 26 bases between the germline ends.